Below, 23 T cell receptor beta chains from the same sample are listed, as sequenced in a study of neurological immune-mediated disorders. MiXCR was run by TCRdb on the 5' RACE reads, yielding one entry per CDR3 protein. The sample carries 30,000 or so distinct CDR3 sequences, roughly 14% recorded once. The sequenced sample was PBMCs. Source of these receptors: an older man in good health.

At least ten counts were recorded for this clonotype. CDR3 region: CASSLGIGVSSSYEQYF. In DNA form, the CDR3 reads TGTGCCAGCAGCTTAGGTATTGGGGTCAGTTCCTCCTACGAGCAGTACTTC. J is TRBJ2-7 and V is TRBV7-9; D gene ambiguous. In germline, CDR1 is SEHNR, CDR2 FQNEAQ (reference sequence). CDR3 length: 17 residues. The V gene lost 1 base and the J gene lost 0 bases, with 16 bases spanning the gap. Full variable domain (outside the CDR3, taken from reference TRBV7-9 and TRBJ2-7): DTGVSQNPRHKITKRGQNVTFRCDPISEHNRLYWYRQTLGQGPEFLTYFQNEAQLEKSRLLSDRFSAERPKGSFSTLEIQRTEQGDSAMYLCASSLGIGVSSSYEQYFGPGTRLTVT.

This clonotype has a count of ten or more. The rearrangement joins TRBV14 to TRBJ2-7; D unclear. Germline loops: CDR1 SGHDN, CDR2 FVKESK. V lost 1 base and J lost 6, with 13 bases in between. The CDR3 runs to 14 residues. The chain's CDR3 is CASSQGLITGEQYF. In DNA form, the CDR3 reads TGTGCCAGCAGCCAAGGACTCATCACGGGCGAGCAGTACTTC.

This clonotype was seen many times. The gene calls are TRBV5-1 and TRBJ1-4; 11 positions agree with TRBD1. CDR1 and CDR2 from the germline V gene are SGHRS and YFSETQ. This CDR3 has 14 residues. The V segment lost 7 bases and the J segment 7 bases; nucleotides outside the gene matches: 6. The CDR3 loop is CASGTGTGGEKLFF. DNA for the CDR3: TGCGCCAGCGGTACCGGGACAGGGGGTGAAAAACTGTTTTTT.

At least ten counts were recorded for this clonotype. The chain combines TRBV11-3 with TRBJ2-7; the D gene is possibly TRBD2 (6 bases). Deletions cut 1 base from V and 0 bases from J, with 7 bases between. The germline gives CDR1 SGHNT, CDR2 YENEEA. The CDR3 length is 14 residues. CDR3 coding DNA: TGTGCCAGCAGCTTAGCAGCGGGCTCCTACGAGCAGTACTTC. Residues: CASSLAAGSYEQYF.

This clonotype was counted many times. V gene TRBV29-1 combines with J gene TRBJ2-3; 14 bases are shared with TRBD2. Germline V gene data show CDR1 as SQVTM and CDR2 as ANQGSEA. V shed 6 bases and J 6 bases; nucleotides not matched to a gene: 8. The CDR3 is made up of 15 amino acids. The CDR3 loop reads CSVSTSGGVRDTQYF. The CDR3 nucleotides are TGCAGCGTCTCGACTAGCGGGGGGGTCCGGGATACGCAGTATTTT.

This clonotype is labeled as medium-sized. The CDR3 region has the DNA TGTGCCACCAGTGATTCGACCTTTGCGGGGAGACAGCCCCAGCATTTT. This codes for CATSDSTFAGRQPQHF. The rearrangement links TRBV24-1 to TRBJ1-5; no clear D. V lost 2 bases and J 7 bases, leaving 17 bases between the germline ends. The germline gives CDR1 KGHDR, CDR2 SFDVKD. The CDR3 covers 16 residues.

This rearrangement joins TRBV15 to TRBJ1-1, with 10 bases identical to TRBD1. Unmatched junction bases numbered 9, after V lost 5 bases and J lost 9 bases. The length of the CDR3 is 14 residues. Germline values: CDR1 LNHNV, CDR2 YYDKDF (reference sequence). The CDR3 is CATSLRDRGRKAFF. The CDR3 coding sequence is TGTGCCACCAGCCTCAGGGACAGGGGACGGAAAGCTTTCTTT.

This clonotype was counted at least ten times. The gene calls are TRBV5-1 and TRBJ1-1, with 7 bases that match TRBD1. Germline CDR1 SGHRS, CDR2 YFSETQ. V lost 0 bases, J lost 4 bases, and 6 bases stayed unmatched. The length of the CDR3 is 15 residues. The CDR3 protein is CASSLGQGDGTEAFF. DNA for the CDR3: TGCGCCAGCAGCTTGGGACAGGGAGATGGCACTGAAGCTTTCTTT.

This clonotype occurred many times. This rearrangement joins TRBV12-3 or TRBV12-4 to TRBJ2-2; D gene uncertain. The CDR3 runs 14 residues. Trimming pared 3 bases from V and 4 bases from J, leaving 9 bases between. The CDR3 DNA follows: TGTGCCAGCAGTTTGGGGTTTGGCACCGGGGAGCTGTTTTTT. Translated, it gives CASSLGFGTGELFF.

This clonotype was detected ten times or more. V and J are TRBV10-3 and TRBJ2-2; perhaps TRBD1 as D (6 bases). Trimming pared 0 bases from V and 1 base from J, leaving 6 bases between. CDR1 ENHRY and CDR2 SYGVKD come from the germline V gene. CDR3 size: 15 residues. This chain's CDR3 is CAISESDRNTGELFF. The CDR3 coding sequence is TGTGCCATCAGTGAGTCGGACAGGAACACCGGGGAGCTGTTTTTT.

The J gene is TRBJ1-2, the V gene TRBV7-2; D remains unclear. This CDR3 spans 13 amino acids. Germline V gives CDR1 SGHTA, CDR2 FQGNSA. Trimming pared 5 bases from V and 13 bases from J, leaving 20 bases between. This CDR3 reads CASSPEYHSFITF. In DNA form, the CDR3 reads TGTGCCAGCAGCCCCGAATATCACTCCTTTATCACCTTC.

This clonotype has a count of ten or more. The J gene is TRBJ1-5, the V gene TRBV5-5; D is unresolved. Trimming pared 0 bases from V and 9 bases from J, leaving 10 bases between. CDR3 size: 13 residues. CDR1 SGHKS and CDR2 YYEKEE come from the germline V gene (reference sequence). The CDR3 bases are TGTGCCAGCAGCTTGGGACCCGCCAGGCCCCAGCATTTT. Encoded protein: CASSLGPARPQHF. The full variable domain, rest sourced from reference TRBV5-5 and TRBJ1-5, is DAGVTQSPTHLIKTRGQQVTLRCSPISGHKSVSWYQQVLGQGPQFIFQYYEKEERGRGNFPDRFSARQFPNYSSELNVNALLLGDSALYLCASSLGPARPQHFGDGTRLSIL.

CDR3 DNA: TGCGCCAGCACCGACACAGAGACCCAGTACTTC. Translation gives CASTDTETQYF. J is TRBJ2-5 and V is TRBV10-2; D is unresolved. Trimming shortened V by 7 bases and J by 4 bases, and 7 bases separated the two germline ends. This CDR3 is 11 amino acids long. Germline CDR1 WSHSY, CDR2 SAAADI.

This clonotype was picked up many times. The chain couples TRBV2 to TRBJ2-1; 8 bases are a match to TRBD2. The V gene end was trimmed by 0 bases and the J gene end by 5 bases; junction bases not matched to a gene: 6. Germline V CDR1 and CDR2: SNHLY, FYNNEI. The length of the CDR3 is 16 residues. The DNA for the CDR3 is TGTGCCAGCAGTGAAGCTTTCGGGGGGGGCCACAATGAGCAGTTCTTC. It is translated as CASSEAFGGGHNEQFF.

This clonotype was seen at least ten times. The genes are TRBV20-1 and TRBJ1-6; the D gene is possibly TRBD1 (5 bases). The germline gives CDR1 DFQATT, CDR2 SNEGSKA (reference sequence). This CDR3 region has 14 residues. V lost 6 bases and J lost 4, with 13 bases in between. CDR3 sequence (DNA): TGCAGTGCCACTCCGGGACCGTATAATTCACCCCTCCACTTT. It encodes CSATPGPYNSPLHF.

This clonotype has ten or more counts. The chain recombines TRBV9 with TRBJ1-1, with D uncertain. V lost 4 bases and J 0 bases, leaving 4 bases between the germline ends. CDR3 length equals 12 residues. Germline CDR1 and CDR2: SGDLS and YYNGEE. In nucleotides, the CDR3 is TGTGCCAGCAGCCCGATGAACACTGAAGCTTTCTTT. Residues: CASSPMNTEAFF.

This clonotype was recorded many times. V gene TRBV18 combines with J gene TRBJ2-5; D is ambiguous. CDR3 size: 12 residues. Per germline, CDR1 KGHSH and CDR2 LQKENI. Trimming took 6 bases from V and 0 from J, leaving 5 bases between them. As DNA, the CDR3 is TGTGCCAGCTCCCAGTACCAAGAGACCCAGTACTTC. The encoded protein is CASSQYQETQYF.

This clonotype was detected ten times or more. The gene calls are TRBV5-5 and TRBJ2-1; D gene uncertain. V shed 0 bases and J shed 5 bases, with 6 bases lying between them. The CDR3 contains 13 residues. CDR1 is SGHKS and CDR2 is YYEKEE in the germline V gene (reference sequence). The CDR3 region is CASSLASHNEQFF. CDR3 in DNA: TGTGCCAGCAGCTTGGCAAGCCACAATGAGCAGTTCTTC. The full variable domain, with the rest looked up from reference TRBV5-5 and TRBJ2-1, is DAGVTQSPTHLIKTRGQQVTLRCSPISGHKSVSWYQQVLGQGPQFIFQYYEKEERGRGNFPDRFSARQFPNYSSELNVNALLLGDSALYLCASSLASHNEQFFGPGTRLTVL.

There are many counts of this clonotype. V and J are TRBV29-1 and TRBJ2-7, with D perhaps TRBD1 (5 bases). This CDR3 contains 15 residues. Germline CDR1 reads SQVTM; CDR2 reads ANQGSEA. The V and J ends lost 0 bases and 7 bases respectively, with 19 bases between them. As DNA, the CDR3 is TGCAGCGTTGAAGATCCACCCCTTGGGGCGAGTGAGCAGTACTTC. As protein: CSVEDPPLGASEQYF.

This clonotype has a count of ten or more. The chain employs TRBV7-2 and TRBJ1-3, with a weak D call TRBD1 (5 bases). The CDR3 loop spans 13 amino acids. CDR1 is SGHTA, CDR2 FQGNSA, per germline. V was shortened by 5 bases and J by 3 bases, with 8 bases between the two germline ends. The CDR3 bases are TGTGCCAGCAGCGGGACCTATGGAAACACCATATATTTT. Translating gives CASSGTYGNTIYF.

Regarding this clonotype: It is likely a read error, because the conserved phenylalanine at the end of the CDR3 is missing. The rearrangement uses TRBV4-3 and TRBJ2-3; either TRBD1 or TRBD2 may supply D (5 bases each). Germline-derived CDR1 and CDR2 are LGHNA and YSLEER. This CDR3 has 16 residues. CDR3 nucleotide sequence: TGCGCCAGCAGCCAAGGTTTGCGGATGGGGGAAGATACACAGTATTTA. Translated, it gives CASSQGLRMGEDTQYL.

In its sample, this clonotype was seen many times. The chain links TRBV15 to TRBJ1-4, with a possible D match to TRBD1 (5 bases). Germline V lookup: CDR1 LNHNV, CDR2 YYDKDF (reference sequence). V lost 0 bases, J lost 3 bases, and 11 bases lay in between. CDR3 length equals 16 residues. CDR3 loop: CATSREGRGPNEKLFF. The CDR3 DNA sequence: TGTGCCACCAGCAGAGAGGGGAGGGGTCCTAATGAAAAACTGTTTTTT.

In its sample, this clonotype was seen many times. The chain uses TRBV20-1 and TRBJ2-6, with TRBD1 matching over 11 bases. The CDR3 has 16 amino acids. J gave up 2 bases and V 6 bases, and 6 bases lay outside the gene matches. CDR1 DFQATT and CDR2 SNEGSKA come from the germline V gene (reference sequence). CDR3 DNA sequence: TGCAGTGCCCGAAGGGGACAGGGGGCTGGGGCCAACGTCCTGACTTTC. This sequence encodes CSARRGQGAGANVLTF.